The 21 T cell receptor beta chains below all came from one sample that was sequenced in a study of identical twins. TCRdb re-called the 5' RACE reads through MiXCR, storing one row per CDR3 protein. The table has roughly 690,000 distinct CDR3 sequences, 6.1% seen once. Sequencing was done on a sample of naive T cells sorted from blood. These receptors all come from a man between 18 and 29 years old in good health.

This clonotype showed up many times. This sequence joins TRBV12-3 or TRBV12-4 and TRBJ2-1, with a tentative D call TRBD2 (5 bases). Trimming removed 1 base at V and 6 bases at J, with 19 bases between. This CDR3 has 17 residues. The DNA of the CDR3 is TGTGCCAGCAGTTTAGGAATCAGCGGCCGAAGTATCAATGAGCAGTTCTTC. Residues: CASSLGISGRSINEQFF.

In its sample, this clonotype was seen many times. The rearrangement uses TRBV6-1 and TRBJ2-1; TRBD2 matches 10 bases. Trimming removed 6 bases from V and 7 bases from J; junction bases left unmatched: 12. This CDR3 is built from 16 residues. From germline, CDR1 is MNHNS and CDR2 SASEGT. CDR3 coding DNA: TGTGCCAGCAGCTTCCCATGGGGACTAGCGAGAAATGAGCAGTTCTTC. Its translation is CASSFPWGLARNEQFF.

This clonotype was counted a few times. The V gene is TRBV6-1, the J gene TRBJ1-1, with 11 bases that match TRBD1. The germline V gene has CDR1 MNHNS and CDR2 SASEGT. The CDR3 loop spans 15 amino acids. J was trimmed by 3 bases and V by 6 bases; bases with no gene match: 6. The CDR3 reads CASSSGQGVHTEAFF. CDR3 DNA sequence: TGTGCCAGCAGCTCGGGACAGGGGGTTCACACTGAAGCTTTCTTT.

The chain uses TRBV5-1 and TRBJ2-7, with D unclear. Trimming removed 4 bases at V and 7 bases at J, with 15 bases between. This CDR3 spans 13 amino acids. Germline loops: CDR1 SGHRS, CDR2 YFSETQ. CDR3 protein: CASSINSVSEQYV. The CDR3 region has the DNA TGCGCCAGCAGCATAAACAGCGTCTCGGAGCAGTACGTC.

This clonotype has at least ten counts. The chain links TRBV10-3 to TRBJ1-1, with 8 nucleotides matching TRBD1. V gave up 3 bases and J gave up 1 base; unmatched junction bases: 10. The CDR3 extends over 17 amino acids. The V gene's germline CDR1 is ENHRY and CDR2 SYGVKD. CDR3 region: CAISDPGGTGRNTEAFF. Here the CDR3 DNA reads TGTGCCATCAGTGATCCAGGGGGCACCGGGAGGAACACTGAAGCTTTCTTT.

This clonotype was recorded many times. This chain links TRBV7-2 with TRBJ1-5; tentative D call: TRBD1 (5 bases). Per germline, CDR1 SGHTA and CDR2 FQGNSA. The CDR3 runs 16 residues. Trimming cost V 2 bases and J 0 bases, with 11 bases left between them. In DNA, the CDR3 is TGTGCCAGCAGCTTAACCGGACAAGATAGCAATCAGCCCCAGCATTTT. Its protein product is CASSLTGQDSNQPQHF.

The chain links TRBV3-1 to TRBJ2-7; D gene unclear. Germline V gene data show CDR1 as LGHDT and CDR2 as YNNKEL (reference sequence). The V and J ends lost 3 bases and 0 bases respectively, with 12 bases between them. The CDR3 length is 15 residues. The CDR3 loop reads CASSQQLDTSYEQYF. As DNA, the CDR3 is TGTGCCAGCAGCCAGCAGCTAGACACCTCCTACGAGCAGTACTTC.

The rearrangement links TRBV2 to TRBJ2-4; D is undetermined. Germline-derived CDR1 and CDR2 are SNHLY and FYNNEI. The CDR3 has 11 amino acids. V shed 2 bases and J shed 6 bases, with 2 bases lying between them. CDR3 in amino acids: CASSESNIQYF. The CDR3 DNA is TGTGCCAGCAGTGAATCAAACATTCAGTACTTC. The whole variable domain, filled in from reference TRBV2 and TRBJ2-4, reads EPEVTQTPSHQVTQMGQEVILRCVPISNHLYFYWYRQILGQKVEFLVSFYNNEISEKSEIFDDQFSVERPDGSNFTLKIRSTKLEDSAMYFCASSESNIQYFGAGTRLSVL.

The sample holds many counts of this clonotype. The chain couples TRBV4-1 to TRBJ2-3; D is uncertain. Germline V lookup: CDR1 MGHRA, CDR2 YSYEKL. V was pared by 3 bases and J by 2 bases, with 9 bases between. This CDR3 has 14 amino acids. CDR3 nucleotide sequence: TGCGCCAGCAGCCAGCCCTCCTACACAGATACGCAGTATTTT. Its protein is CASSQPSYTDTQYF.

This clonotype was recorded at least ten times. The genes are TRBV12-3 or TRBV12-4 and TRBJ1-1; no definite D call. Between the trimmed V and J ends, which lost 6 bases and 9 bases, there was a span of 17 bases. CDR3 length equals 13 residues. The DNA for the CDR3 is TGTGCCAGCAGCCCCACGGGTGGCACCCAAGCTTTCTTT. Residues: CASSPTGGTQAFF.

V is TRBV15 and J is TRBJ2-3; possible D gene TRBD1, 5 bases. The CDR3 extends over 15 amino acids. Germline CDR1 and CDR2: LNHNV and YYDKDF (reference sequence). The V gene lost 2 bases and the J gene lost 3 bases, with 12 bases spanning the gap. The CDR3 here is CATSRSSGATDTQYF. The CDR3 bases are TGTGCCACCAGCAGATCCTCTGGGGCAACAGATACGCAGTATTTT.

The J gene is TRBJ1-1, the V gene TRBV2, with D unclear. CDR3 size: 16 residues. Germline lookup yields CDR1 SNHLY and CDR2 FYNNEI. Trimming left V 4 bases short and J 0 bases short, with 15 bases between. This CDR3 is CASSGRTEGMNTEAFF. The CDR3 DNA sequence: TGTGCCAGCAGTGGACGGACGGAGGGAATGAACACTGAAGCTTTCTTT.

This sequence joins TRBV7-7 and TRBJ2-5; TRBD1 matches at 7 bases. Germline lookup yields CDR1 SSHAT and CDR2 FNYEAQ (reference sequence). There are 15 residues in the CDR3. V shed 0 bases, J shed 4 bases, and the junction held 5 bases outside the gene matches. The CDR3 loop reads CASSLAPAGGETQYF. The CDR3 coding sequence is TGTGCCAGCAGCTTAGCGCCGGCAGGGGGAGAGACCCAGTACTTC.

The chain recombines TRBV7-6 with TRBJ2-1; 7 nucleotides match TRBD1. There are 15 residues in the CDR3. The germline V gene has CDR1 SGHVS and CDR2 FNYEAQ. The V and J ends lost 6 bases and 6 bases, in that order; junction bases with no gene match: 11. Here the CDR3 reads CASSSGTAASNEQFF. CDR3 bases: TGTGCCAGCAGTTCCGGGACAGCCGCTTCCAATGAGCAGTTCTTC.

Remarks on this clonotype: The CDR3 ends on some other residue instead of the conserved phenylalanine or tryptophan, so this is likely a read error. The rearrangement joins TRBV7-9 to TRBJ2-1, with 11 bases matching TRBD2. The CDR3 has 15 amino acids. Germline CDR1 and CDR2: SEHNR and FQNEAQ (reference sequence). With 4 bases clipped from V and 4 bases from J, the junction kept 3 bases outside the gene matches. CDR3 sequence reads: CASSSRTSGYNEQFV. The CDR3 DNA sequence: TGTGCCAGCAGCTCGAGGACTAGCGGGTACAATGAGCAGTTCGTC.

This clonotype has at least ten counts. The chain employs TRBV27 and TRBJ2-7, with D perhaps being TRBD1 or TRBD2 (7 bases each). The CDR3 length is 15 residues. The V and J ends lost 6 bases and 4 bases respectively, with 19 bases between them. Germline V CDR1 and CDR2: MNHEY, SMNVEV (reference sequence). The CDR3 is CASSRSPGGEYEQYV. CDR3 nucleotide sequence: TGTGCCAGCAGCCGATCACCAGGGGGGGAATACGAGCAGTACGTC.

The gene calls are TRBV28 and TRBJ1-2; unclear D gene. Germline V gene sequence: CDR1 MDHEN, CDR2 SYDVKM. With 6 bases removed from V and 8 bases from J, the gap between germline ends came to 16 bases. This CDR3 region has 13 residues. CDR3 loop: CASSHTGRQGYTF. In DNA, the CDR3 is TGTGCCAGCAGCCACACCGGGAGGCAGGGCTACACCTTC.

This clonotype was counted ten times or more. The chain has TRBV20-1 and TRBJ2-1, with D possibly TRBD2 on 6 matching bases. This CDR3 contains 14 residues. Per germline, CDR1 DFQATT and CDR2 SNEGSKA (reference sequence). The V and J ends lost 6 bases and 7 bases respectively, with 19 bases between them. The CDR3 sequence: CSAEPGVPGNEQFF. Written as DNA, the CDR3 is TGCAGTGCCGAACCGGGAGTACCGGGGAATGAGCAGTTCTTC.

V is TRBV7-6 and J is TRBJ1-5; D gene unclear. The CDR3 length is 13 residues. Germline loops: CDR1 SGHVS, CDR2 FNYEAQ. V shed 5 bases and J shed 5 bases, with 10 bases lying between them. The CDR3, as DNA: TGTGCCAGCAGCCCTCGGGCGTATCAGCCCCAGCATTTT. Translating gives CASSPRAYQPQHF.

This clonotype has a count of ten or more. The CDR3 loop is CATKTSSYNEQFF. The CDR3 region has the DNA TGTGCCACCAAGACTAGCTCCTACAATGAGCAGTTCTTC. The V call is TRBV12-3 or TRBV12-4, the J call TRBJ2-1; TRBD2 is a possible D gene (6 bases). With 10 bases removed from V and 0 bases from J, the gap between germline ends came to 10 bases. The CDR3 is made up of 13 amino acids.

This clonotype was seen many times. V and J are TRBV7-9 and TRBJ1-2, with 12 bases fitting TRBD1. This CDR3 is built from 17 residues. Germline CDR1 is SEHNR and CDR2 is FQNEAQ (reference sequence). V was pared by 3 bases and J by 6 bases, with 11 bases of the junction left unmatched. CDR3 coding DNA: TGTGCCAGCAGCTTCGGGGACAGGGGGCGCGAGAAAAATGGCTACACCTTC. Protein: CASSFGDRGREKNGYTF.